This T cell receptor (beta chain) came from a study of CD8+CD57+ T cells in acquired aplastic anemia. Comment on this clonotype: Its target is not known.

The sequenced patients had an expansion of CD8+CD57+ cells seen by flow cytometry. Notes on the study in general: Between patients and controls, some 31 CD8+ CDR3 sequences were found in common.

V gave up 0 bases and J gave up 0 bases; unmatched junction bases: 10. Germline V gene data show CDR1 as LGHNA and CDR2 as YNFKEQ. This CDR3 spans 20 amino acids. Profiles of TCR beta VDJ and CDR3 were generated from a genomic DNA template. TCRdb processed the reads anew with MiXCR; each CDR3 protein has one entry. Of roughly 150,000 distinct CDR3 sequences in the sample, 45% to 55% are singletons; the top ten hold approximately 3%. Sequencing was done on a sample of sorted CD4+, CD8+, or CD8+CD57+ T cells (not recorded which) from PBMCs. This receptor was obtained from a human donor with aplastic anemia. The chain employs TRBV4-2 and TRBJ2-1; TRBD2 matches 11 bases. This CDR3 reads CASSQDPRLAGSFSYNEQFF. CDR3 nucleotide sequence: TGTGCCAGCAGCCAAGATCCTAGACTAGCGGGATCCTTCTCCTACAATGAGCAGTTCTTC.